Following are 5 T cell receptor beta chains from one sample sequenced in a study of metastatic and nonmetastatic thyroid tumors. No treatment of any kind had been given to any patient before thyroid surgery. TCRdb re-called the PCR reads through MiXCR. The sample records tens of thousands of clones, approximately 17% being singletons. Sequencing was performed on tumor tissue. The receptors here all came from a female donor with papillary thyroid cancer or a benign thyroid nodule (not recorded which). Some clones in this sample may be carry-over from other donors' samples.

The sample holds many counts of this clone. The CDR3, as DNA: TGTGCCAGCAGCTTGAGGGCGGGGACCGGGGAGCTGTTTTTT. The encoded protein is CASSLRAGTGELFF. This chain connects TRBV5-6 to TRBJ2-2; tentatively, D is TRBD2 (6 bases). Trimming took off 1 base at V and 5 bases at J, with 9 bases between the two ends. The CDR3 extends over 14 amino acids. The V gene's germline CDR1 is SGHDT and CDR2 YYEEEE.

The V and J genes are TRBV5-4 and TRBJ1-1, with D perhaps TRBD1 (5 bases). The CDR3 length is 14 residues. Germline CDR1 SGHNT, CDR2 YYREEE (reference sequence). Trimming took off 1 base at V and 5 bases at J, with 12 bases between the two ends. For the CDR3, the DNA is TGTGCCAGCAGCTTGTTCCAGGGTCTTACTGAAGCTTTCTTT. Amino acid sequence: CASSLFQGLTEAFF.

The genes are TRBV6-1 and TRBJ1-2; no clear D gene. This CDR3 contains 15 residues. V gave up 2 bases and J gave up 4 bases, with 14 bases separating them. Germline V lookup: CDR1 MNHNS, CDR2 SASEGT. CDR3: CASSEPTRELYGYTF. The CDR3 DNA reads as TGTGCCAGCAGTGAACCGACTCGGGAACTCTATGGCTACACCTTC.

At least ten counts were recorded for this clone. V gene TRBV3-1 combines with J gene TRBJ2-1, with D perhaps matching TRBD2 (6 bases). The CDR3 extends over 14 amino acids. Trimming shortened V by 3 bases and J by 3 bases, and 9 bases separated the two germline ends. Germline CDR1 and CDR2: LGHDT and YNNKEL (reference sequence). As DNA, the CDR3 is TGTGCCAGCAGCCATTTGCGGGACTACAATGAGCAGTTCTTC. Translation: CASSHLRDYNEQFF.

This clone was seen many times. This chain links TRBV11-3 with TRBJ2-2; D unresolved. CDR1 and CDR2 from the germline V gene are SGHNT and YENEEA. The ends were cut back, 1 base at V and 1 base at J, with 7 bases in the middle. This CDR3 has 15 amino acids. CDR3 loop: CASSLGPGNTGELFF. For the CDR3, the DNA is TGTGCCAGCAGCTTAGGGCCAGGGAACACCGGGGAGCTGTTTTTT.